This T cell receptor (beta chain) originates from a study of blood T cell repertoires in COVID-19. Overall study context: Acute and convalescent COVID-19 samples came from the United States, Italy and Spain. Sources were T cells, B-cell-depleted T cells, or PBMCs; the material itself was cDNA or gDNA.

V was shortened by 0 bases and J by 7 bases, with 17 bases between the two germline ends. This CDR3 contains 16 residues. The V gene's germline CDR1 is SGHRS and CDR2 YFSETQ. In the source study's methods: By means of reference gene primer amplification, nucleated cell counts were estimated. The repertoire was sequenced with immunoSEQ multiplex PCR; TCRdb's copy has only in-frame clones and lacks some. V, J and clone size are taken as reported in that table, and D and trimming were inferred from the DNA itself. The profile shows around 170,000 clones, roughly nine tenths of them singletons. The specimen was peripheral blood. This TCR came from a woman in her twenties or thirties with active or convalescent COVID-19. V usage is TRBV5-1 and J usage is TRBJ1-5; D unresolved. This CDR3 is CASSLAIGPREQPQHF. CDR3 nucleotides: TGCGCCAGCAGCTTGGCCATCGGACCCCGGGAGCAGCCCCAGCATTTT. Full variable domain (rest looked up from reference TRBV5-1 and TRBJ1-5): KAGVTQTPRYLIKTRGQQVTLSCSPISGHRSVSWYQQTPGQGLQFLFEYFSETQRNKGNFPGRFSGRQFSNSRSEMNVSTLELGDSALYLCASSLAIGPREQPQHFGDGTRLSIL.